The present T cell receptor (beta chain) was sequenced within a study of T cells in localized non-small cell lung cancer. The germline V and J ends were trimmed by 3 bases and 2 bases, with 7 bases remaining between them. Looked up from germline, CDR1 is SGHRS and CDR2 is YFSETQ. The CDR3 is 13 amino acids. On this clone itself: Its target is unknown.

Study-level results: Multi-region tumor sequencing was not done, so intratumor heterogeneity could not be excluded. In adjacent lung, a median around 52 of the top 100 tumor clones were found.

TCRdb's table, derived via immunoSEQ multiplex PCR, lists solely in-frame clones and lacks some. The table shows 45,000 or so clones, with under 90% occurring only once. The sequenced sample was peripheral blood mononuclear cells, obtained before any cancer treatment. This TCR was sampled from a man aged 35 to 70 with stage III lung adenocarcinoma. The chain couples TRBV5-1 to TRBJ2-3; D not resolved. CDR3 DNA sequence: TGCGCCAGCAGCTCCCCCACCACAGATACGCAGTATTTT. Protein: CASSSPTTDTQYF.